The 12 T cell receptor beta chains below come from one sample, sequenced in a study of T cell repertoires in aging, cancer and after chemotherapy. TRB rearrangements spanning V, D and J were amplified using mixed TRB-A/B primers. TCRdb reanalysed the multiplex PCR reads using MiXCR and keeps one entry per CDR3 protein. The sample shows 3,300 or so distinct CDR3 sequences, roughly 39% of them seen only once. The template was genomic DNA from peripheral blood, not RNA. What was sequenced was blood. These receptors came from a human donor in good health.

The chain uses TRBV11-3 and TRBJ2-5, with 7 bases identical to TRBD2. The germline CDR1 and CDR2 sequences are SGHNT and YENEEA. This CDR3 spans 15 amino acids. With 2 bases clipped from V and 3 bases from J, the junction kept 6 bases outside the gene matches. This CDR3 is CASSLKAGLEETQYF. CDR3 nucleotides: TGTGCCAGCAGCTTAAAAGCGGGGCTTGAAGAGACCCAGTACTTC. Complete variable domain (other parts from reference TRBV11-3 and TRBJ2-5): EAGVVQSPRYKIIEKKQPVAFWCNPISGHNTLYWYLQNLGQGPELLIRYENEEAVDDSQLPKDRFSAERLKGVDSTLKIQPAELGDSAVYLCASSLKAGLEETQYFGPGTRLLVL.

The rearrangement links TRBV5-5 to TRBJ1-1; 9 bases match TRBD1. Losses at the gene ends were 4 bases for V and 1 base for J; bases not matched to a gene: 8. CDR1 and CDR2 from the germline V gene are SGHKS and YYEKEE (reference sequence). The CDR3 has 16 amino acids. CDR3 amino acids: CASSAPLGQGNTEAFF. The CDR3 nucleotides read TGTGCCAGCAGCGCACCGCTGGGACAGGGGAACACTGAAGCTTTCTTT.

The genes are TRBV19 and TRBJ2-5; D may be TRBD1 (5 bases). The CDR3 totals 13 residues. Germline V gene sequence: CDR1 LNHDA, CDR2 SQIVND (reference sequence). Between the trimmed V and J ends, which lost 6 bases and 1 base, there was a span of 9 bases. CDR3 coding DNA: TGTGCCAGTAGGTCGACAGCCCAAGAGACCCAGTACTTC. This translates into CASRSTAQETQYF.

This clonotype has a handful of counts. As DNA, the CDR3 is TGTGCCAGCAGTTTTTCGGGGGGTAAGGAGACCCAGTACTTC. This sequence encodes CASSFSGGKETQYF. The chain uses TRBV27 and TRBJ2-5; 7 bases map to TRBD2. Per the germline V gene, CDR1 is MNHEY and CDR2 is SMNVEV (reference sequence). The CDR3 runs 14 residues. V lost 3 bases, J lost 5 bases, and 6 bases stayed unmatched.

The genes are TRBV24-1 and TRBJ2-2, with TRBD2 identical over 9 bases. The CDR3 contains 19 residues. V lost 0 bases to trimming and J lost 1 base; unmatched junction nucleotides: 8. Germline lookup yields CDR1 KGHDR and CDR2 SFDVKD. The CDR3 bases are TGTGCCACCAGTGATTTGGCCGGGACTAGCTCTTGGAACACCGGGGAGCTGTTTTTT. Its translation is CATSDLAGTSSWNTGELFF.

This clonotype is deemed large. The chain has TRBV6-1 and TRBJ1-1; D call uncertain. Germline V gives CDR1 MNHNS, CDR2 SASEGT. The CDR3 spans 15 residues. Trimming cost V 0 bases and J 1 base, with 9 bases left between them. CDR3 bases: TGTGCCAGCAGTGAAGCTCCGGTGGGGAACACTGAAGCTTTCTTT. Residues: CASSEAPVGNTEAFF.

This clonotype was detected a few times. The chain is built from TRBV15 and TRBJ2-4, with 7 bases that match TRBD2. The CDR3 runs 16 residues. Germline trimming cut 1 base from V and 6 bases from J; bases unmatched to any gene: 9. The germline CDR1 and CDR2 sequences are LNHNV and YYDKDF (reference sequence). The CDR3 sequence: CATSRVAGGTRNIQYF. CDR3 nucleotides: TGTGCCACCAGCAGAGTAGCCGGGGGGACGAGAAACATTCAGTACTTC.

A few counts support this clonotype. This rearrangement joins TRBV10-3 to TRBJ1-2; D is ambiguous. Germline CDR1 reads ENHRY; CDR2 reads SYGVKD. The CDR3 is 13 residues long. Trimming pared 6 bases from V and 2 bases from J, leaving 10 bases between. DNA of the CDR3: TGTGCCATCAGCCCTGGCCAGAACTATGGCTACACCTTC. Residues: CAISPGQNYGYTF.

J is TRBJ1-1 and V is TRBV29-1, with D hard to call. V was trimmed by 7 bases and J by 5 bases, leaving 20 bases between them. The CDR3 loop spans 14 amino acids. Germline CDR1 and CDR2: SQVTM and ANQGSEA. The CDR3 DNA follows: TGCAGCGCGAGGCCCTCGCCGGGGAGAACTGAAGCTTTCTTT. Protein sequence: CSARPSPGRTEAFF.

In its sample, this clonotype was seen a few times. CDR3 residues: CASSLAGANVLTF. The CDR3, as DNA: TGTGCCAGCAGCCTGGCTGGGGCCAACGTCCTGACTTTC. The chain is built from TRBV6-5 and TRBJ2-6; D gene uncertain. Trimming pared 6 bases from V and 2 bases from J, leaving 5 bases between. This CDR3 has 13 amino acids. Germline V CDR1 and CDR2: MNHEY, SVGAGI.

The J gene is TRBJ1-4, the V gene TRBV24-1; TRBD1 is a possible D gene (5 bases). Looked up from germline, CDR1 is KGHDR and CDR2 is SFDVKD. The V end was cut by 3 bases, the J end by 5 bases, with 12 bases between. The CDR3 has 15 residues. CDR3 sequence: CATSDGTAGNEKLFF. CDR3 bases: TGTGCCACCAGTGATGGGACTGCAGGGAATGAAAAACTGTTTTTT.

The rearrangement links TRBV11-3 to TRBJ1-4; D remains unclear. The V and J ends lost 2 bases and 7 bases respectively, with 11 bases between them. This CDR3 spans 14 amino acids. Looked up from germline, CDR1 is SGHNT and CDR2 is YENEEA. The CDR3 is CASSLMEGGEKLFF. Here the CDR3 DNA reads TGTGCCAGCAGCTTAATGGAGGGTGGTGAAAAACTGTTTTTT.